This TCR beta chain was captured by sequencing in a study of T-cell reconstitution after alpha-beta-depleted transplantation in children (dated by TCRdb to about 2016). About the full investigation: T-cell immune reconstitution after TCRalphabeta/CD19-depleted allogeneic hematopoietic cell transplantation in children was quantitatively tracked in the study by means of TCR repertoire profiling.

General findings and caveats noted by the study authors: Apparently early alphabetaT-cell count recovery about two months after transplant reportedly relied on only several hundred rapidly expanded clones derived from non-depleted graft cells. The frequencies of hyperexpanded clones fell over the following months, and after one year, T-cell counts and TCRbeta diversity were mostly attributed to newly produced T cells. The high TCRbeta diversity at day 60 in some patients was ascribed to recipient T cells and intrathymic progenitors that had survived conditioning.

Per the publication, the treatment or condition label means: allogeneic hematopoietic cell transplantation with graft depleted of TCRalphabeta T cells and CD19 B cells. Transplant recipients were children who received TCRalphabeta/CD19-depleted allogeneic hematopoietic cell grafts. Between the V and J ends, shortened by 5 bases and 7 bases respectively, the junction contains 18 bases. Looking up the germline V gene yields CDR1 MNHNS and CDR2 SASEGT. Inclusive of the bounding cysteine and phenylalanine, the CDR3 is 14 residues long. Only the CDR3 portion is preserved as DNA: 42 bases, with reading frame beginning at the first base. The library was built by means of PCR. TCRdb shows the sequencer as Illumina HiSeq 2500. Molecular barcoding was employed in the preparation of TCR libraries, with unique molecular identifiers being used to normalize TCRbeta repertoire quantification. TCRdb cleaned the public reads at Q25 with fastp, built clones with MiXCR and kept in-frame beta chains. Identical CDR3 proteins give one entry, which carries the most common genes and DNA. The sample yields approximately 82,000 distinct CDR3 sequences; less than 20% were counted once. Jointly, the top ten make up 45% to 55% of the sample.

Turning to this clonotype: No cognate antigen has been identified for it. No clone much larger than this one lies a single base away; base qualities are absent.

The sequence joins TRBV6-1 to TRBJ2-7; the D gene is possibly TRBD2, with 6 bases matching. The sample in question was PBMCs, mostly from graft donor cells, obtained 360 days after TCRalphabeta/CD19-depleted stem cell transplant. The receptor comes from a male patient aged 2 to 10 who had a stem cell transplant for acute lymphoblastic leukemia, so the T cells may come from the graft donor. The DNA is TGTGCCAGCAGTCCACGACTAGGCTTACGGGAGCAGTACTTC. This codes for CASSPRLGLREQYF.